Shown below are 23 T cell receptor beta chains from a single sample sequenced in a study of T cells in Graves' hyperthyroidism and ophthalmopathy. TCR beta CDR3 regions were amplified from RNA transcripts. HTBI primers were used for first-round RT-PCR of the TCR CDR3. TCRdb re-analysed the multiplex PCR reads in MiXCR, keeping a single row per CDR3 protein. Found here are around 560,000 distinct CDR3 sequences, roughly 17% of them singletons; the top ten hold approximately 20%. The source material was blood. The receptors derive from a woman aged 18-29 years with Graves' hyperthyroidism.

This clonotype occurred a few times. The chain links TRBV6-6 to TRBJ2-2, with D possibly being TRBD1 (5 bases). V was cut by 1 base and J by 4 bases, with 16 bases left in between. Germline V CDR1 and CDR2: MNHNY, SVGAGI (reference sequence). This CDR3 contains 17 residues. The DNA of the CDR3 is TGTGCCAGCAGTTACTACCCAGGGCGGACGGTCACCGGGGAGCTGTTTTTT. Encoded protein: CASSYYPGRTVTGELFF.

This sequence joins TRBV10-1 and TRBJ2-7, with D perhaps TRBD2 (6 bases). V lost 0 bases, J lost 7 bases, and 10 bases lay in between. Looked up from germline, CDR1 is WNHNN and CDR2 is SYGVQD (reference sequence). The CDR3 runs to 13 residues. The CDR3 DNA reads as TGCGCCAGCAGTGAGTCGACTCGGGGGGAGCAGTACTTC. Translation gives CASSESTRGEQYF.

CDR3 sequence: CSVGSSGIAGELFF. CDR3 coding DNA: TGCAGCGTTGGATCTAGCGGGATTGCCGGGGAGCTGTTTTTT. The chain is built from TRBV29-1 and TRBJ2-2; 9 bases line up with TRBD2. The CDR3 is 14 residues long. V trimming: 4 bases; J trimming: 6 bases; junction bases outside the gene matches: 6. The germline V gene encodes CDR1 SQVTM and CDR2 ANQGSEA.

Only a few counts were recorded for this clonotype. This sequence joins TRBV19 and TRBJ2-2; possible D gene TRBD2, 7 bases. The CDR3 has 15 amino acids. The germline V gene has CDR1 LNHDA and CDR2 SQIVND (reference sequence). Trimming removed 4 bases at V and 3 bases at J, with 12 bases between. The CDR3 protein is CASSSGGWDTGELFF. The CDR3 DNA is TGTGCCAGTAGTAGCGGGGGCTGGGACACCGGGGAGCTGTTTTTT.

This clonotype turned up a few times. The chain combines TRBV19 with TRBJ2-7; possible D gene TRBD2, 5 bases. V shed 0 bases and J shed 6 bases, with 12 bases lying between them. This CDR3 has 14 amino acids. Germline loops: CDR1 LNHDA, CDR2 SQIVND (reference sequence). The CDR3 sequence: CASSIDRLGGEQYF. The CDR3 DNA reads as TGTGCCAGTAGTATAGATCGACTTGGAGGCGAGCAGTACTTC.

This clonotype was seen ten or more times. The gene calls are TRBV13 and TRBJ2-7; D may match TRBD1 or TRBD2 (6 bases each). Trimming cost V 0 bases and J 3 bases, with 18 bases left between them. The CDR3 covers 17 residues. Germline V gene sequence: CDR1 PRHDT, CDR2 FYEKMQ (reference sequence). In DNA, the CDR3 is TGTGCCAGCAGCTTAGGCTATAGGGGGGAGATTATCTACGAGCAGTACTTC. It translates to CASSLGYRGEIIYEQYF.

This clonotype has a handful of counts. The V gene is TRBV15, the J gene TRBJ1-2; 7 nucleotides agree with TRBD1. The CDR3 has 16 amino acids. Germline values: CDR1 LNHNV, CDR2 YYDKDF (reference sequence). With 5 bases clipped from V and 5 bases from J, the junction kept 14 bases outside the gene matches. In nucleotides, the CDR3 is TGTGCCACCAGCTCCCCGCCGGGAGACAGGGAATATGGCTACACCTTC. This encodes CATSSPPGDREYGYTF.

This clonotype was detected many times. This sequence joins TRBV2 and TRBJ2-2; 11 nucleotides line up with TRBD2. There are 14 residues in the CDR3. CDR1 is SNHLY and CDR2 is FYNNEI in the germline V gene. V lost 6 bases to trimming and J lost 11 bases; unmatched junction nucleotides: 8. The CDR3 coding sequence is TGTGCCAGCAGCGAGACTAGCGGGAAGAAAGAGCTGTTTTTT. Its translation: CASSETSGKKELFF. Drawing the rest from reference TRBV2 and TRBJ2-2, the complete variable domain is EPEVTQTPSHQVTQMGQEVILRCVPISNHLYFYWYRQILGQKVEFLVSFYNNEISEKSEIFDDQFSVERPDGSNFTLKIRSTKLEDSAMYFCASSETSGKKELFFGEGSRLTVL.

The chain links TRBV10-2 to TRBJ2-1, with TRBD2 matching over 7 bases. Per the germline V gene, CDR1 is WSHSY and CDR2 is SAAADI. The CDR3 runs 16 residues. V was clipped by 4 bases and J by 4 bases; unmatched bases: 10. CDR3 sequence (DNA): TGCGCCAGCAGTGGGCACGCGGCGGGGGATTACAATGAGCAGTTCTTC. Protein: CASSGHAAGDYNEQFF.

V usage is TRBV12-3 or TRBV12-4 and J usage is TRBJ1-3; tentative D call: TRBD1 (5 bases). Trimming removed 6 bases from V and 6 bases from J, with 18 bases in between. The CDR3 loop spans 15 amino acids. CDR3 sequence (DNA): TGTGCCAGCAGATCCCTCGGCTTGGGGGAAAACACCATATATTTT. Translated, it gives CASRSLGLGENTIYF.

This clonotype appeared many times. V is TRBV7-8 and J is TRBJ1-1; 7 bases are shared with TRBD1. In germline, CDR1 is SGHVS, CDR2 FQNEAQ. Trimming removed 5 bases from V and 2 bases from J; junction bases left unmatched: 5. The CDR3 extends over 14 amino acids. CDR3 sequence (DNA): TGTGCCAGCAGCCCACAGGGGTCCAACACTGAAGCTTTCTTT. Its translation is CASSPQGSNTEAFF. Looking up the rest from reference TRBV7-8 and TRBJ1-1 gives the full variable domain: GAGVSQSPRYKVAKRGQDVALRCDPISGHVSLFWYQQALGQGPEFLTYFQNEAQLDKSGLPSDRFFAERPEGSVSTLKIQRTQQEDSAVYLCASSPQGSNTEAFFGQGTRLTVV.

This clonotype was detected many times. This rearrangement joins TRBV7-2 to TRBJ2-1; 15 nucleotides align to TRBD2. The CDR3 length is 16 residues. V lost 5 bases and J lost 9; bases outside the gene matches: 8. Per the germline V gene, CDR1 is SGHTA and CDR2 is FQGNSA. The DNA of the CDR3 is TGTGCCAGCAGCCCCTGGACTAGCGGGAGGGATAGTGAGCAGTTCTTC. It specifies CASSPWTSGRDSEQFF.

This sequence joins TRBV5-1 and TRBJ1-6, with 8 bases lining up with TRBD1. Looked up from germline, CDR1 is SGHRS and CDR2 is YFSETQ. The CDR3 runs 15 residues. The V and J ends lost 0 bases and 10 bases, in that order; junction bases with no gene match: 6. CDR3 DNA sequence: TGCGCCAGCAGCTTGGGACAGGGGAATTCATCACCCCTCCACTTT. This gives the protein CASSLGQGNSSPLHF.

This clonotype was counted between two and nine times. The V and J genes are TRBV6-1 and TRBJ2-6, with TRBD1 identical over 7 bases. Trimming took 5 bases from V and 2 from J; bases not matched to a gene: 6. Germline CDR1 MNHNS, CDR2 SASEGT. The CDR3 has 16 residues. CDR3 nucleotide sequence: TGTGCCAGCAGTTTTAACAGGGGAACTGGGGCCAACGTCCTGACTTTC. Protein: CASSFNRGTGANVLTF.

For this clonotype: This may be a read error: a much more frequent sequence differs by one nucleotide. This rearrangement joins TRBV7-2 to TRBJ2-1, with a weak D call TRBD1 (6 bases). The CDR3 is 13 residues long. Trimming stripped 6 bases from V and 9 bases from J, with 15 bases between. Germline loops: CDR1 SGHTA, CDR2 FQGNSA. Here the CDR3 reads CASSSQGLCEQFF. The CDR3 DNA follows: TGTGCCAGCAGTTCCCAGGGGTTGTGTGAGCAGTTCTTC.

This clonotype was detected many times. The genes are TRBV20-1 and TRBJ2-7, with 8 bases fitting TRBD2. V was pared by 0 bases and J by 7 bases, with 11 bases of the junction left unmatched. This CDR3 has 15 residues. Germline-derived CDR1 and CDR2 are DFQATT and SNEGSKA (reference sequence). The CDR3 coding sequence is TGCAGTGCTAGAGATCTTCTGGCGGGAGGTGGTGAGCAGTACTTC. Its protein is CSARDLLAGGGEQYF.

A remark on this clonotype: Just one base apart from a much larger clone, this may be a read error. V and J are TRBV20-1 and TRBJ1-1, with D hard to call. CDR1 and CDR2 (germline): DFQATT, SNEGSKA (reference sequence). The CDR3 consists of 13 residues. CDR3 nucleotides: TGCAGTGCTTTAAGGACGGCCAACACTGAAGCTCTCTTT. Its translation is CSALRTANTEALF.

The V call is TRBV24-1, the J call TRBJ2-7, with 9 bases lining up with TRBD1. This CDR3 spans 17 amino acids. Losses at the gene ends were 4 bases for V and 4 bases for J; bases not matched to a gene: 13. Germline values: CDR1 KGHDR, CDR2 SFDVKD. DNA of the CDR3: TGTGCCACCAGTGACGGACCGCAGGGACAGGGAAGGTACGAGCAGTACTTC. Amino acid sequence: CATSDGPQGQGRYEQYF.

This clonotype appeared many times. The chain couples TRBV9 to TRBJ1-5; D ambiguous. Germline-derived CDR1 and CDR2 are SGDLS and YYNGEE. This CDR3 region has 16 residues. V was cut by 0 bases and J by 2 bases, with 12 bases left in between. CDR3 in DNA: TGTGCCAGCAGCGTAGTGGCGGGTTGGTGCAATCAGCCCCAGCATTTT. This encodes CASSVVAGWCNQPQHF.

The V and J genes are TRBV5-1 and TRBJ1-1; D gene ambiguous. This CDR3 is built from 12 residues. Germline V gene lookup returns CDR1 SGHRS and CDR2 YFSETQ. V lost 2 bases to trimming and J lost 8 bases, with 10 bases between them. The CDR3 coding sequence is TGCGCCAGCAGCTTTGACGTCGGGGAAGCTTTCTTT. Translated, it gives CASSFDVGEAFF.

This clonotype has only a few counts. J is TRBJ2-1 and V is TRBV13, with a weak D call TRBD1 (5 bases). Germline CDR1 is PRHDT and CDR2 is FYEKMQ (reference sequence). CDR3 length: 11 residues. The V and J ends lost 1 base and 13 bases respectively, with 8 bases between them. CDR3 coding DNA: TGTGCCAGCAGCTTAGTCCAGGGCCAGTTCTTC. This sequence encodes CASSLVQGQFF.

This clonotype was picked up a small number of times. J is TRBJ1-5 and V is TRBV27, with a weak D call TRBD1 (5 bases). Trimming removed 3 bases from V and 2 bases from J, with 11 bases in between. The CDR3 extends over 15 amino acids. Germline V gene sequence: CDR1 MNHEY, CDR2 SMNVEV (reference sequence). This chain's CDR3 is CASSFATQGNQPQHF. The CDR3 region has the DNA TGTGCCAGCAGTTTCGCCACACAGGGCAATCAGCCCCAGCATTTT.

In regard to this clonotype: A read error is possible here, since a much larger clone lies one base away. The chain has TRBV12-3 or TRBV12-4 and TRBJ1-1, with TRBD1 matching over 7 bases. The CDR3 has 15 amino acids. The DNA for the CDR3 is TGTGCCAGCAGTTTAAATTCTGGAGGGGGCACTGAAACTTTCTTT. Protein sequence: CASSLNSGGGTETFF.